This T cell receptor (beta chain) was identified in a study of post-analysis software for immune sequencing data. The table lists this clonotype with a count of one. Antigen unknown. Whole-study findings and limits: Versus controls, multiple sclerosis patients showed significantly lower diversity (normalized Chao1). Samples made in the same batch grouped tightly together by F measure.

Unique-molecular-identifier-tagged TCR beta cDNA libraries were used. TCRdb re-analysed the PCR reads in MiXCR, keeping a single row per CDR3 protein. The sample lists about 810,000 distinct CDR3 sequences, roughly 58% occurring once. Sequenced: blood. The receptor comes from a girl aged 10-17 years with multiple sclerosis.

The CDR3 nucleotides read TGTGCCAGCAGCTCCACGGGGAGTGAGCAGTTCTTC. This sequence encodes CASSSTGSEQFF. The chain employs TRBV7-9 and TRBJ2-1, with D perhaps matching TRBD2 (5 bases). Germline V gene lookup returns CDR1 SEHNR and CDR2 FQNEAQ (reference sequence). The CDR3 has 12 amino acids. V lost 4 bases and J lost 9, with 10 bases in between.